This TCR beta chain was identified in a study of blood T cells in healthy people across ages. General observations from the study: Higher diversity and more naive CD4+ cells were features of long-lived donors, compared to aged donors.

The germline V and J ends were trimmed by 3 bases and 6 bases, with 16 bases remaining between them. The CDR3 has 14 residues. Germline V gene data show CDR1 as DFQATT and CDR2 as SNEGSKA (reference sequence). As regards this clonotype: Its antigen is unknown.

For the second PCR, which ran for about 6 to 11 cycles, a sample-barcoded 5' primer and a J-beta primer mix were used. A template-switch adaptor containing 12 random nucleotides labeled each cDNA molecule. TCRdb redid the calling of the 5' RACE reads with MiXCR, one entry per CDR3 protein. This table has around 500,000 distinct CDR3 sequences, 25% to 35% appearing once. The authors isolated at least 7 million PBMCs per sample. These data were also filed under a second study, of T cells of mothers and their children.

The clonotype comes from a boy under 10 years old in good health. Sequencing was performed on blood. J is TRBJ2-3 and V is TRBV20-1; no reliable D call. The DNA of the CDR3 is TGCAGTGCTAGTTGGCCCCTAACCGGGGATACGCAGTATTTT. Protein product: CSASWPLTGDTQYF.